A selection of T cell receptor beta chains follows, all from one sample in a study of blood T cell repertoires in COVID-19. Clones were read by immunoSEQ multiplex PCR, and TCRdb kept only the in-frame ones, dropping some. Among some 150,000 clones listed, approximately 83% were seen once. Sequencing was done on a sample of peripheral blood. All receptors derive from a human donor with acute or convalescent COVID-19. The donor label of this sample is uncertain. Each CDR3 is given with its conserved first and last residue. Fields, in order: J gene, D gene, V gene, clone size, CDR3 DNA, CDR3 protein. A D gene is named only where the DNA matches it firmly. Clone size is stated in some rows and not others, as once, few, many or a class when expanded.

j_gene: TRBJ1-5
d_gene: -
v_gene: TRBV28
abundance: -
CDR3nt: TGTGCCAGCAGTTTATTTTCAGGGGGCAATCAGCCCCAGCATTTT
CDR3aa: CASSLFSGGNQPQHF

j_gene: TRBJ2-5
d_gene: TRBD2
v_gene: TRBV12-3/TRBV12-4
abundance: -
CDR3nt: TGTGCCAGCTCCCAGGGAGGGGAGACCCAGTACTTC
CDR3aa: CASSQGGETQYF

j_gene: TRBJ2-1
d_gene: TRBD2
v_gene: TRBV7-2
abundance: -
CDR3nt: TGTGCCAGCAGCTTTAGCGGGAGGAGCTACAATGAGCAGTTCTTC
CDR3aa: CASSFSGRSYNEQFF

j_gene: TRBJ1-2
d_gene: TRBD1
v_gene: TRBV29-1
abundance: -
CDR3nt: TGCAGCGTTTGGGCGGGACAGGGAGGCTATGGCTACACCTTC
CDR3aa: CSVWAGQGGYGYTF

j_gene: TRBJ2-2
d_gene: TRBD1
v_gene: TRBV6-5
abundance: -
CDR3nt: TGTGCCAGTAGACTCTCAGGGGGCGGGGAGCTGTTTTTT
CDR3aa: CASRLSGGGELFF

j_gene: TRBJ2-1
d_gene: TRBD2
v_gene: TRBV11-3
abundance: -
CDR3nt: TGTGCCAGCAGCTCGAGGCGGGGAGGGGATGAGCAGTTCTTC
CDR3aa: CASSSRRGGDEQFF

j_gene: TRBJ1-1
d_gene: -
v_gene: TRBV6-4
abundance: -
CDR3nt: TGTGCCAGCCCAGGGTTGCCTGAAGCTTTCTTT
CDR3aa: CASPGLPEAFF

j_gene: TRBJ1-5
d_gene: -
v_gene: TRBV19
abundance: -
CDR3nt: TGTGCCAGTAGTTCTTACAATCAGCCCCAGCATTTT
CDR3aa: CASSSYNQPQHF

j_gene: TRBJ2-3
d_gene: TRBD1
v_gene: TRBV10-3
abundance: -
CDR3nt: TGTGCCATCAGAATACAGGGGTTCACAGATACGCAGTATTTT
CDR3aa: CAIRIQGFTDTQYF

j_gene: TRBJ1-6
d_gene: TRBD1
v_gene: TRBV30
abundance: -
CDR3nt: TGTGCCTGGAGTGTCCGGGACAGTCATACCCTCCACTTT
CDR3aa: CAWSVRDSHTLHF

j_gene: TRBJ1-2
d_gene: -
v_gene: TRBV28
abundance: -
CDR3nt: TGTGCCAGCATTACGGACTCCAAGGGCCTTAAACGGGGCTACACCTTC
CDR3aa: CASITDSKGLKRGYTF

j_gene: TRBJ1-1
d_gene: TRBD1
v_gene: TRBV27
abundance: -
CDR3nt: TGTGCCAGCAGTCCATATTCCGGGACAGGCACTGAAGCTTTCTTT
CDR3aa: CASSPYSGTGTEAFF

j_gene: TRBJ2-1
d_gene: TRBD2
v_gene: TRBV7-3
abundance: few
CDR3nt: TGTGCCAGCAGCTGGGCTCCTAGCGGGGGGTCCTACAATGAGCAGTTCTTC
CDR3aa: CASSWAPSGGSYNEQFF

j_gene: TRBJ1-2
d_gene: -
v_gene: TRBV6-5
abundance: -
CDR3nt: TGTGCCAGCAGACGAGGGGACTCGGGGAACTATGGCTACACCTTC
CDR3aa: CASRRGDSGNYGYTF

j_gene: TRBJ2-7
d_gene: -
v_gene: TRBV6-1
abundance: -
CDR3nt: TGTGCCAGCAGTGAATACTGGACAGTTGGACGCTACGAGCAGTACTTC
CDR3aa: CASSEYWTVGRYEQYF

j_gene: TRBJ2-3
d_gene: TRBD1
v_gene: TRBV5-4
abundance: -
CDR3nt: TGTGCCAGCAGCTCAGGACCGGGACAGGTAACAGATACGCAGTATTTT
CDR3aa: CASSSGPGQVTDTQYF

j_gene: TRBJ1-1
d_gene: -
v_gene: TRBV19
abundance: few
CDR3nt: TGTGCCAGTAGTCTACCCCGACAGTACACTGAAGCTTTCTTT
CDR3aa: CASSLPRQYTEAFF

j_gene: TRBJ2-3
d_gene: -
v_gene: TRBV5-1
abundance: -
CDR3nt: TGCGCCAGCAGCCCCTCAGCAGGTGGCGGGATGGGCACGCAGTATTTT
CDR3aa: CASSPSAGGGMGTQYF

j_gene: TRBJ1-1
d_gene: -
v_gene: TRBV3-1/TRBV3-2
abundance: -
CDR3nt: TGTGCCAGCAGCTTCCACAGGAACACTGAAGCTTTCTTT
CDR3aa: CASSFHRNTEAFF

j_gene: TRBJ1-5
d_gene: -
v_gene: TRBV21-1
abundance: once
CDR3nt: TGTGCCAGCAGCAAAGAGAGAAGGGGATATAGCAATCAGCCCCAGCATTTT
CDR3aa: CASSKERRGYSNQPQHF

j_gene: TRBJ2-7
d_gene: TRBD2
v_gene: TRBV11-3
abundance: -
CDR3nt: TGTGCCAGCAGCTTAGTGAGCGGGAGCCCCTACGAGCAGTACTTC
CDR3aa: CASSLVSGSPYEQYF

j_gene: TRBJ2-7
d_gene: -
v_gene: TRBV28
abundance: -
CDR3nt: TGTGCCAGCAGTTTACCGGGAGACCCCTACGAGCAGTACTTC
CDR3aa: CASSLPGDPYEQYF

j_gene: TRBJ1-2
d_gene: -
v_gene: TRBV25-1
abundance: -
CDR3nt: TGTGCCAGCAGCCCTCCCGGGACAACTAACTATGGCTACACCTTC
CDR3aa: CASSPPGTTNYGYTF

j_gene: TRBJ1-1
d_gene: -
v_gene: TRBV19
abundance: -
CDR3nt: TGTGCCAGTAGTGTCAACTTTCAGGGAATAGGAACTGAAGCTTTCTTT
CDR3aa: CASSVNFQGIGTEAFF

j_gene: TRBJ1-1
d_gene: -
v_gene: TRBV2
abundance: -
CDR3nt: TGTGCCAGCAGATTACAACGATTT
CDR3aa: CASRLQRF

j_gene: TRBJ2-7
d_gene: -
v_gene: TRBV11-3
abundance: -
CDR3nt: TGTGCCAGCAGCTTAGATCGAGAGCTGAGCAAGCAGTACTTC
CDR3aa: CASSLDRELSKQYF

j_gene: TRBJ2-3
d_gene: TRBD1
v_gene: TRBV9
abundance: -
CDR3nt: TGTGCCAGCAGCCGGACAGGGGCCTACACAGATACGCAGTATTTT
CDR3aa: CASSRTGAYTDTQYF

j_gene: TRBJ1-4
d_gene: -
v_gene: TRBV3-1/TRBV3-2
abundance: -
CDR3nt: TGTGCCAGCAGCCTACGGACAGCTGAAAAACTGTTTTTT
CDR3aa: CASSLRTAEKLFF

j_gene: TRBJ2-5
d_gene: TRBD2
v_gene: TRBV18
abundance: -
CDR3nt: TGTGCCAGCTCACCACTTTCCCTCGGAGCGGGAGGTGCAGAGACCCAGTACTTC
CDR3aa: CASSPLSLGAGGAETQYF

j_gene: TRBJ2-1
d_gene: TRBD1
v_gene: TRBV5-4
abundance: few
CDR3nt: TGTGCCAGCAGCTTCTATGTGACAGGGGATGATGAGCAGTTCTTC
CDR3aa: CASSFYVTGDDEQFF

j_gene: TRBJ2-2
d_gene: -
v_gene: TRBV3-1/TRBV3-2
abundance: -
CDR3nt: TGTGCCAGCAGCCCGTTCGCGGGCACCGGGGAGCTGTTTTTT
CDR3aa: CASSPFAGTGELFF

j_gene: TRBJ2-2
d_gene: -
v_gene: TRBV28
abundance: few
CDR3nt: TGTGCCAGCAGTTCCCAGGGCCTCGGGGAGCTGTTTTTT
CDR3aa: CASSSQGLGELFF

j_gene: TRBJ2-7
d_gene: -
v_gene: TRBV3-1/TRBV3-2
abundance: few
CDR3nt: TGTGCCAGCAGCCAAGGTTATGCGTACGAGCAGTACTTC
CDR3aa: CASSQGYAYEQYF

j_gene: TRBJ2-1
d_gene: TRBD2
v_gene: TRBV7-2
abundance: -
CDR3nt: TGTGCCAGCAGCTTAGGGGGCAATAGGGGACTAGCGGCTAATGAGCAGTTCTTC
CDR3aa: CASSLGGNRGLAANEQFF

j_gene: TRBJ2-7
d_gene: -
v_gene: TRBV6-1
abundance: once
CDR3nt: TGTGCCAGCAGTACCCAAGGGGGTTACGACGAGCAGTACTTC
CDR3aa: CASSTQGGYDEQYF

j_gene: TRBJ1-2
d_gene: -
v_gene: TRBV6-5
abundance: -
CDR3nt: TGTGCCAGCAGTTACAGGGCTCGGGGGGACTATGGCTACACCTTC
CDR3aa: CASSYRARGDYGYTF

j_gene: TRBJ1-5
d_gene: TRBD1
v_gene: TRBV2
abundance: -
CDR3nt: TGTGCCAGCAGTGGAACAGGGGACAATCAGCCCCAGCATTTT
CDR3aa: CASSGTGDNQPQHF

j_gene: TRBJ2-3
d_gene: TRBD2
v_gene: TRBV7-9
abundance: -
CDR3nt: TGTGCCAGCAGCGTGGGACTAGCTTCAGATACGCAGTATTTT
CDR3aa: CASSVGLASDTQYF

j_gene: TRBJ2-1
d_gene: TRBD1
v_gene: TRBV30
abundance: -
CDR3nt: TGTGCCTGGACCCGGGACAGGGAGATTAGCAATGAGCAGTTCTTC
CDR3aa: CAWTRDREISNEQFF

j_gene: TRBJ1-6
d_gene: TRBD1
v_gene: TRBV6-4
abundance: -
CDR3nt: TGTGCCAGAGCACTTGGGACAGGGGCCAATAATTCACCCCTCCACTTT
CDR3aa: CARALGTGANNSPLHF

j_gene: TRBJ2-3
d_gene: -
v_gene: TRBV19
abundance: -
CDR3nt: TGTGCCAGTAGTGTGGGGGGGGCCCCAGATACGCAGTATTTT
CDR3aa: CASSVGGAPDTQYF

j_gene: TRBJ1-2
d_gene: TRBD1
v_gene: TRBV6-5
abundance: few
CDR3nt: TGTGCCAGCAGTTGGACAGGGGATAAACCTAACTATGGCTACACCTTC
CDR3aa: CASSWTGDKPNYGYTF

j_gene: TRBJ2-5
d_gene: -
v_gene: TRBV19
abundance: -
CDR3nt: TGTGCCAGTAGTAAGGGTTGGCGGGGCCAAGAGACCCAGTACTTC
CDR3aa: CASSKGWRGQETQYF

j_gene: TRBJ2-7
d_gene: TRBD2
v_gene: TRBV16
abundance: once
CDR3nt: TGTGCCAGCAGCCAAGTCGGGGGCGCTAGCGGGAGGCCACAAAGCTCCTACGAGCAGTACTTC
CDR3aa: CASSQVGGASGRPQSSYEQYF

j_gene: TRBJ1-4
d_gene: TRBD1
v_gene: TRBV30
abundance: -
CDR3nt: TGTGCCTGGAGACGGACAGGGGGGGGAAAACTGTTTTTT
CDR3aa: CAWRRTGGGKLFF

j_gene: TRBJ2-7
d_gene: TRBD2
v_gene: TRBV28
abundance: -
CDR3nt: TGTGCCAGCAGTCCCGGGACTAGCGGGAACTACGAGCAGTACTTC
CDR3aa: CASSPGTSGNYEQYF

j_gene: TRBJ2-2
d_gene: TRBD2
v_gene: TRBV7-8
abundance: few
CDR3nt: TGTGCCAGCAGCTTCGGGGTGGGACTAGCGGGGATCGGGGAGCTGTTTTTT
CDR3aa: CASSFGVGLAGIGELFF

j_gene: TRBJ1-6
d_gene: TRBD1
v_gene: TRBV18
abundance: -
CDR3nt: TGTGCCAGCTCACCATGGGACAGGAGCTCCTATAATTCACCCCTCCACTTT
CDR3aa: CASSPWDRSSYNSPLHF

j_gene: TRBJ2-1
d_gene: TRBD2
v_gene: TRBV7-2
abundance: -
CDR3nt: TGTGCCAGCAGCGTGCGGGGGATCATGAATGAGCAGTTCTTC
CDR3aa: CASSVRGIMNEQFF

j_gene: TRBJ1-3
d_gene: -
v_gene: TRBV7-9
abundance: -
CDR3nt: TGTGCCAGCAGCTTAGGCAGGGTTGGTGGAAACACCATATATTTT
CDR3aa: CASSLGRVGGNTIYF

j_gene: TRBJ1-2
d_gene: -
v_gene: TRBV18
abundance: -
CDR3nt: TGTGCCAGCTCACCCCGGGACGGGGGGTATGGCTACACCTTC
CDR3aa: CASSPRDGGYGYTF

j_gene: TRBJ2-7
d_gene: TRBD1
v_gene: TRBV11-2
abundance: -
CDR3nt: TGTGCCAGCAGCTTAGGGGGGCCAACAGGGGTCGACGAGCAGTACTTC
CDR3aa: CASSLGGPTGVDEQYF

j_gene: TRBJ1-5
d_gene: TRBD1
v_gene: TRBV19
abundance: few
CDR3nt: TGTGCCAGTTCCACAGGGGAGCGACAGCCCCAGCATTTT
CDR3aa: CASSTGERQPQHF